A selection of T cell receptor beta chains follows, all from one sample in a study of PD-1 blockade in classical Hodgkin lymphoma. Measured with immunoSEQ multiplex PCR; TCRdb has only the in-frame clones, and not every one. The repertoire consists of fewer than 40,000 clones, with about 81% occurring once and the leading ten covering over 0.75%. This material consisted of CD4+ T cells from blood, taken before the fourth cycle of nivolumab. Receptor source: a human donor with classical Hodgkin lymphoma. Both conserved end residues are part of each CDR3. Fields, in order: V gene, D gene, J gene, clone size, CDR3 protein, CDR3 DNA. The D gene is left open where the match is weak. Rows give clone size only sometimes, using once, few, many, or a class for an expanded clone.

>TRBV5-6|.|TRBJ1-4|.
CASTPRTGRIDEKLFF
TGTGCCAGCACCCCACGAACAGGGCGGATAGATGAAAAACTGTTTTTT
>TRBV5-1|.|TRBJ2-3|.
CASSLGIVRASTDTQYF
TGCGCCAGCAGCTTGGGGATCGTTAGAGCTAGCACAGATACGCAGTATTTT
>TRBV7-9|.|TRBJ2-1|.
CASSPVGGLDYNEQFF
TGTGCCAGCAGCCCTGTTGGGGGCTTGGACTACAATGAGCAGTTCTTC
>TRBV18|.|TRBJ2-7|once
CASSRLDRAYEQYF
TGTGCCAGCTCACGGTTGGACAGAGCCTACGAGCAGTACTTC
>TRBV6-5|.|TRBJ2-1|few
CASSKRNSYNEQFF
TGTGCCAGCAGCAAGCGGAACTCCTACAATGAGCAGTTCTTC
>TRBV18|.|TRBJ1-4|.
CASSLTLNEKLFF
TGTGCCAGCTCACTGACACTTAATGAAAAACTGTTTTTT
>TRBV30|TRBD1|TRBJ1-5|.
CAWRGQTNQPQHF
TGTGCCTGGAGGGGACAGACCAATCAGCCCCAGCATTTT
>TRBV28|.|TRBJ1-3|.
CASSLGGEAGNTIYF
TGTGCCAGCAGTTTAGGGGGCGAGGCGGGAAACACCATATATTTT
>TRBV10-3|TRBD1|TRBJ1-2|.
CAISETRDSNYGYTF
TGTGCCATCAGTGAGACACGGGACAGCAACTATGGCTACACCTTC
>TRBV4-1|TRBD1|TRBJ1-4|.
CASSHQGADEKLFF
TGCGCCAGCAGCCACCAGGGGGCGGATGAAAAACTGTTTTTT
>TRBV19|.|TRBJ2-1|.
CASSLVRGQYNEQFF
TGTGCCAGTAGCCTAGTCAGGGGCCAATACAATGAGCAGTTCTTC
>TRBV29-1|TRBD1|TRBJ1-1|.
CSVATGSSNTEAFF
TGCAGCGTCGCGACAGGGTCCTCGAACACTGAAGCTTTCTTT
>TRBV12-2|.|TRBJ2-7|.
CASRSPGDETYEQYF
TGTGCAAGTCGCTCGCCAGGCGACGAGACCTACGAGCAGTACTTC
>TRBV6-4|.|TRBJ1-1|.
CASSQQRNTEAFF
TGTGCCAGCAGTCAACAGAGGAACACTGAAGCTTTCTTT
>TRBV6-5|TRBD1|TRBJ2-7|once
CASSYAGQGIYEQYF
TGTGCCAGCAGTTACGCGGGACAGGGGATCTACGAGCAGTACTTC
>TRBV7-9|TRBD2|TRBJ2-3|.
CASSLATSVDTQYF
TGTGCCAGCAGCTTAGCCACTAGCGTCGATACGCAGTATTTT
>TRBV30|.|TRBJ1-3|.
CAWDYGRASGNTIYF
TGTGCCTGGGACTATGGACGGGCCTCTGGAAACACCATATATTTT
>TRBV7-9|.|TRBJ2-7|.
CASSLPKQESSYEQYF
TGTGCCAGCAGCTTACCCAAACAGGAGAGCTCCTACGAGCAGTACTTC
>TRBV19|.|TRBJ2-3|.
CASSIGQWRTDTQYF
TGTGCCAGTAGTATAGGGCAGTGGCGCACAGATACGCAGTATTTT
>TRBV5-5|.|TRBJ1-3|.
CASSYHRPSGNTIYF
TGTGCCAGCAGCTATCACAGACCTTCTGGAAACACCATATATTTT
>TRBV30|.|TRBJ1-1|.
CAWSLERGIEAFF
TGTGCCTGGAGTTTGGAGAGGGGAATAGAAGCTTTCTTT
>TRBV7-3|.|TRBJ1-2|.
CASSLTPGGSLNYGYTF
TGTGCCAGCAGCTTAACTCCTGGGGGCAGTCTTAACTATGGCTACACCTTC
>TRBV6-6|.|TRBJ2-1|.
CASRTPRGGFNEQFF
TGTGCCAGCAGAACCCCTAGGGGGGGCTTCAATGAGCAGTTCTTC
>TRBV5-1|.|TRBJ2-2|.
CASSFETGAFAGELFF
TGCGCCAGCAGCTTTGAGACAGGCGCGTTCGCCGGGGAGCTGTTTTTT
>TRBV10-3|.|TRBJ1-3|.
CAISENPQGLSGNTIYF
TGTGCCATCAGTGAAAATCCACAGGGACTCTCTGGAAACACCATATATTTT
>TRBV18|.|TRBJ1-4|.
CASTYGGANEKLFF
TGTGCCAGCACCTACGGGGGGGCTAATGAAAAACTGTTTTTT
>TRBV6-1|TRBD1|TRBJ1-5|.
CASGQGLNQPQHF
TGTGCCAGCGGACAGGGGCTTAATCAGCCCCAGCATTTT
>TRBV7-2|.|TRBJ1-2|few
CASRRDFITNYGYTF
TGTGCCAGCCGTCGGGACTTCATAACAAACTATGGCTACACCTTC
>TRBV30|.|TRBJ1-6|few
CAWRYRATNSPLHF
TGTGCCTGGCGCTACAGGGCGACGAATTCACCCCTCCACTTT
>TRBV21-1|.|TRBJ2-7|.
CASSKKGTRGSSYEQYF
TGTGCCAGCAGCAAAAAGGGGACAAGGGGGAGCTCCTACGAGCAGTACTTC
>TRBV5-1|.|TRBJ1-2|once
CASSFTGADGYTF
TGCGCCAGCAGCTTTACGGGCGCCGATGGCTACACCTTC
>TRBV19|.|TRBJ1-3|.
CATTDLKGGNTIYF
TGTGCCACTACAGATCTTAAAGGGGGAAACACCATATATTTT
>TRBV13|TRBD2|TRBJ2-7|.
CASSSWTSGGDRYEQYF
TGTGCCAGCAGCTCCTGGACTAGCGGGGGGGATCGGTACGAGCAGTACTTC
>TRBV7-6|TRBD1|TRBJ1-1|.
CASSLLRTGENTEAFF
TGTGCCAGCAGCCTACTAAGGACAGGGGAGAACACTGAAGCTTTCTTT
>TRBV4-2|.|TRBJ2-1|.
CASSQGGGPSYNEQFF
TGTGCCAGCAGCCAAGGGGGGGGCCCCTCCTACAATGAGCAGTTCTTC